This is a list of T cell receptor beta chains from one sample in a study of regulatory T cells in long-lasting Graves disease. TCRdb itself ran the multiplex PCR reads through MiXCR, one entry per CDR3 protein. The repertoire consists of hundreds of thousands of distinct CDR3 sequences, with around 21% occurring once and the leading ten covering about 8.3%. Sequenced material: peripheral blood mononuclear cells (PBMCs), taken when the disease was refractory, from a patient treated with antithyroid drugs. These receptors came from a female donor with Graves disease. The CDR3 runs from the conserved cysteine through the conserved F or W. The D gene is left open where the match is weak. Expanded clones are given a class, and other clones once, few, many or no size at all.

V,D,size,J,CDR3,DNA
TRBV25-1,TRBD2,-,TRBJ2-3,CASSEYLGRAQSTDTQYF,TGTGCCAGCAGTGAATACCTCGGGAGGGCCCAAAGCACAGATACGCAGTATTTT
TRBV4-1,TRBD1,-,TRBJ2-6,CASSQRGLRDSSGANVLTF,TGCGCCAGCAGCCAGAGGGGGCTTAGAGACAGCTCTGGGGCCAACGTCCTGACTTTC
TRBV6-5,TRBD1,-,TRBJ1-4,CASSYRNPGGPVSTNEKLFF,TGTGCCAGCAGTTACAGGAATCCAGGGGGCCCGGTTAGCACTAATGAAAAACTGTTTTTT
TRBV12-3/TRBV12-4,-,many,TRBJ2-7,CASSGRDEQYF,TGTGCCAGCAGCGGCAGGGACGAGCAGTACTTC
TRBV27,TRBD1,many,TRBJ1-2,CASSTGTASSRYTF,TGTGCCAGCAGTACCGGGACAGCCTCGTCTCGCTACACCTTC
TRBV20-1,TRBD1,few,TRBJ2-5,CSAPRTGGLKTQYF,TGCAGTGCGCCCCGGACAGGGGGCTTAAAGACCCAGTACTTC
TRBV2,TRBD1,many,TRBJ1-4,CASSRDRRNEKLFF,TGTGCCAGCTCCCGGGACAGGAGAAATGAAAAACTGTTTTTT
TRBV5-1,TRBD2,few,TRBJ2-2,CASSYTSGRVGGELFF,TGCGCCAGCAGTTATACTAGCGGGAGGGTCGGCGGGGAGCTGTTTTTT
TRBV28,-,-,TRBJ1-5,CASSPPFSNQPQHF,TGTGCCAGCAGTCCCCCTTTTAGCAATCAGCCCCAGCATTTT
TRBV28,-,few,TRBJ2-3,CASSGTYAQYF,TGTGCCAGCAGTGGGACATACGCGCAGTATTTT
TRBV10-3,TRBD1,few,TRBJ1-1,CAMRTGGTEAFF,TGTGCCATGCGCACAGGGGGCACTGAAGCTTTCTTT
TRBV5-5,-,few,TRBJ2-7,CASSPTTSEVGYEQYF,TGTGCCAGCAGCCCAACCACAAGTGAGGTAGGCTACGAGCAGTACTTC
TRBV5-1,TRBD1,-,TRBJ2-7,CASSGGDRGREQYF,TGCGCCAGCAGCGGTGGGGACAGGGGGCGCGAGCAGTACTTC
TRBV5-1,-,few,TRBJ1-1,CASSYGPFLGTEAFF,TGCGCCAGCAGCTATGGGCCTTTCCTGGGCACTGAAGCTTTCTTT
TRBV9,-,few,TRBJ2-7,CASSVADSSYEQYF,TGTGCCAGCAGCGTCGCGGATAGCTCCTACGAGCAGTACTTC
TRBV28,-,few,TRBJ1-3,CASSLQDSGNTIYF,TGTGCCAGCAGTTTACAGGATTCTGGAAACACCATATATTTT
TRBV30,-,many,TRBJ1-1,CAWTGWRAFF,TGTGCCTGGACGGGGTGGAGAGCTTTCTTT
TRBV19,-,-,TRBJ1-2,CASSTTRPTESNYGYTF,TGTGCCAGTAGTACTACCCGTCCGACCGAGTCTAACTATGGCTACACCTTC
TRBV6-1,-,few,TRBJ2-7,CASRYAGPGEQYF,TGTGCCAGCAGATACGCGGGACCGGGAGAGCAGTACTTC
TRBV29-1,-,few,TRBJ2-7,CSVEDLGKPYEQYF,TGCAGCGTTGAAGATTTGGGGAAGCCCTACGAGCAGTACTTC
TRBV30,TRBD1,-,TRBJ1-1,CAWRAGQGDKNTEAFF,TGTGCCTGGAGGGCGGGACAGGGGGACAAGAACACTGAAGCTTTCTTT
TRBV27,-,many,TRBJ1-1,CASSFNADRPMNTEAFF,TGTGCCAGCAGTTTTAATGCAGACAGACCCATGAACACTGAAGCTTTCTTT
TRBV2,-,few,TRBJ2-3,CASRETGINRDTQYF,TGTGCCAGCAGGGAAACAGGGATTAATCGAGATACGCAGTATTTT
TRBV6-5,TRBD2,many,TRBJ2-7,CASSYSGLAGAGEQYF,TGTGCCAGCAGTTACTCGGGACTAGCGGGAGCGGGGGAGCAGTACTTC
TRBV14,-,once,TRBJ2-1,CASSQDLRGGDNEQFF,TGTGCCAGCAGCCAAGATTTGCGGGGAGGAGACAATGAGCAGTTCTTC
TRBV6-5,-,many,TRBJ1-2,CASSYSTEFGTF,TGTGCCAGCAGTTACTCGACGGAGTTCGGCACCTTC
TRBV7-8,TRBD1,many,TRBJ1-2,CASSLYRGGNDGYTF,TGTGCCAGCAGCTTATACAGGGGCGGGAACGATGGCTACACCTTC
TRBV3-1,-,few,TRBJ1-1,CASSRAGGRTEAFF,TGTGCCAGCAGCCGCGCGGGGGGAAGAACTGAAGCTTTCTTT
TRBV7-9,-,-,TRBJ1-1,CASSSPDITEAFF,TGTGCCAGCAGCTCGCCCGATATCACTGAAGCTTTCTTT
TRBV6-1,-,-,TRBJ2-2,CASSGAGPGELFF,TGTGCCAGCAGTGGAGCAGGCCCCGGGGAGCTGTTTTTT
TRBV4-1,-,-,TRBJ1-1,CASSQDTVDTEAFF,TGCGCCAGCAGCCAAGACACAGTTGACACTGAAGCTTTCTTT
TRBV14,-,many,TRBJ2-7,CASSHNIYEQYF,TGTGCCAGCAGCCACAACATCTACGAGCAGTACTTC
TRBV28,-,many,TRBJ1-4,CASSGVREKLFF,TGTGCCAGTTCAGGGGTCCGTGAAAAACTGTTTTTT
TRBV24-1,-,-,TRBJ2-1,CATSDTDGVGEHYNEQFF,TGTGCCACCAGTGATACCGACGGGGTTGGCGAACACTACAATGAGCAGTTCTTC
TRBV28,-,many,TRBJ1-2,CASSRGPGGYTYGYTF,TGTGCCAGCAGCCGAGGGCCTGGTGGCTACACCTATGGCTACACCTTC
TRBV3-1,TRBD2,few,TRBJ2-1,CASSLSGRASNEQFF,TGTGCCAGCAGCCTTAGCGGGAGGGCCTCCAATGAGCAGTTCTTC
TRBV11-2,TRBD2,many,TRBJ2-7,CASRATSGMTYEQYF,TGTGCCAGCAGGGCCACTAGCGGGATGACCTACGAGCAGTACTTC
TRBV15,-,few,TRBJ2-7,CATSRVWAGWFYEQYF,TGTGCCACCAGCAGAGTGTGGGCAGGGTGGTTCTACGAGCAGTACTTC
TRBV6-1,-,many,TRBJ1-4,CASTLSGTKTEKLFF,TGTGCCAGCACTTTATCCGGGACCAAGACTGAAAAACTGTTTTTT
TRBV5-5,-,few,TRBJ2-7,CASSLMSEQYF,TGTGCCAGCAGCCTGATGAGCGAGCAGTACTTC
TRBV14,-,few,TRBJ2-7,CASSQSIDSYEQYF,TGTGCCAGCAGCCAAAGTATCGACTCCTACGAGCAGTACTTC
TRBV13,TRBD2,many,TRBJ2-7,CASSPRGLAAVEEQYF,TGTGCCAGCAGCCCCCGAGGACTAGCCGCCGTGGAGGAGCAGTACTTC
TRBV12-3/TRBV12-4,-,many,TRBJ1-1,CASSIAGMNTEAFF,TGTGCCAGCAGCATCGCGGGCATGAACACTGAAGCTTTCTTT
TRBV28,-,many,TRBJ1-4,CASSLTRVGEKLFF,TGTGCCAGCAGTTTAACCAGGGTCGGTGAAAAACTGTTTTTT
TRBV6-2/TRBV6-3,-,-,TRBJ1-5,CASSYRRGRSNQPQHF,TGTGCCAGCAGTTATAGGCGGGGTAGGAGCAATCAGCCCCAGCATTTT
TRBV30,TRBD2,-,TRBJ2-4,CAWSRGTSDNKDIQYF,TGTGCCTGGAGTAGGGGGACTAGCGATAATAAGGACATTCAGTACTTC
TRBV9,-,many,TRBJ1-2,CASSIRGANYGYTF,TGTGCCAGCAGCATCCGGGGGGCCAACTATGGCTACACCTTC
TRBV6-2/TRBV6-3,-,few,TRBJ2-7,CASSPGQEQYF,TGTGCCAGCAGCCCTGGACAAGAGCAGTACTTC
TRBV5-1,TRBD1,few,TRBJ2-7,CASSFFTGGERVTYF,TGCGCCAGCAGCTTTTTTACAGGGGGCGAAAGAGTCACGTACTTC
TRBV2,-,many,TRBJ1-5,CASSVGRGDQPQHF,TGTGCCAGCAGTGTCGGAAGGGGAGATCAGCCCCAGCATTTT